Presented here are 29 T cell receptor beta chains from one specimen sequenced in a study of T-cell memory formation after mild COVID-19. TCRdb called the 5' RACE reads again in MiXCR, with one record for every CDR3 protein. The repertoire includes under 250,000 distinct CDR3 sequences, 15% of them detected once, and 2.1% sits in the top ten. The sample was PBMCs or a T cell subset sorted from them (not recorded which). Receptors originate from an adult woman who had mild COVID-19 (a few samples of this study predate the infection). Cell type and time point are not known.

This sequence joins TRBV29-1 and TRBJ2-3, with 7 bases that match TRBD2. Germline values: CDR1 SQVTM, CDR2 ANQGSEA. This CDR3 spans 14 amino acids. The V gene end was trimmed by 4 bases and the J gene end by 2 bases; junction bases not matched to a gene: 6. Here the CDR3 reads CSVAPGLDTDTQYF. The CDR3 nucleotides are TGCAGCGTTGCCCCTGGACTAGACACAGATACGCAGTATTTT.

There are a few counts of this clonotype. This chain connects TRBV15 to TRBJ1-2, with D unresolved. The CDR3 runs to 14 residues. Germline CDR1 is LNHNV and CDR2 is YYDKDF (reference sequence). V lost 1 base and J lost 4, with 10 bases in between. CDR3 in amino acids: CATSRVPGGYGYTF. For the CDR3, the DNA is TGTGCCACCAGCAGAGTCCCCGGCGGCTATGGCTACACCTTC.

This clonotype was counted at least ten times. The chain has TRBV3-1 and TRBJ1-1; 9 bases line up with TRBD1. The germline gives CDR1 LGHDT, CDR2 YNNKEL (reference sequence). The CDR3 covers 15 residues. With V trimmed by 1 base and J by 5 bases, 5 bases remained unmatched. CDR3: CASSQADRGRTEAFF. The CDR3 bases are TGTGCCAGCAGCCAAGCGGACAGGGGTAGAACTGAAGCTTTCTTT.

Only a few counts were recorded for this clonotype. This chain joins TRBV3-1 and TRBJ2-3; D is uncertain. V was pared by 4 bases and J by 7 bases, with 12 bases between. Per the germline V gene, CDR1 is LGHDT and CDR2 is YNNKEL (reference sequence). The CDR3 length is 13 residues. The DNA of the CDR3 is TGTGCCAGCAGCCTTATGACTGCGAATACGCAGTATTTT. It is translated as CASSLMTANTQYF.

In its sample, this clonotype was seen a few times. The chain links TRBV12-3 or TRBV12-4 to TRBJ2-7; D is uncertain. Between the trimmed V and J ends, which lost 2 bases and 3 bases, there was a span of 5 bases. The CDR3 contains 12 residues. CDR3 loop: CASSLTLYEQYF. For the CDR3, the DNA is TGTGCCAGCAGTTTAACCCTCTACGAGCAGTACTTC.

The V call is TRBV7-3, the J call TRBJ2-3; weak D call: TRBD2 (6 bases). Germline V lookup: CDR1 SGHTA, CDR2 FQGTGA. V lost 1 base to trimming and J lost 2 bases, with 13 bases between them. CDR3 length: 16 residues. As DNA, the CDR3 is TGTGCCAGCAGCTTAAACGTGGGACTTCTCACAGATACGCAGTATTTT. Protein sequence: CASSLNVGLLTDTQYF.

This chain uses TRBV18 with TRBJ1-2; no clear D. The V and J ends lost 0 bases and 3 bases respectively, with 8 bases between them. The CDR3 sequence is 14 residues long. Germline assignment: CDR1 KGHSH and CDR2 LQKENI. CDR3 residues: CASSPPGRDYGYTF. In DNA form, the CDR3 reads TGTGCCAGCTCACCACCGGGTAGGGACTATGGCTACACCTTC.

There are a few counts of this clonotype. The chain carries TRBV7-3 and TRBJ1-1, with D maybe TRBD1 (6 bases). V was clipped by 5 bases and J by 1 base, with 14 bases between them. Germline CDR1 is SGHTA and CDR2 is FQGTGA. The CDR3 is 15 amino acids. CDR3 amino acids: CASSPTVGANTEAFF. Here the CDR3 DNA reads TGTGCCAGCAGCCCCACCGTGGGGGCGAACACTGAAGCTTTCTTT.

This clonotype was recorded a few times. The chain couples TRBV15 to TRBJ1-1, with D tentatively TRBD1 (5 bases). V was clipped by 2 bases and J by 4 bases, with 11 bases between them. From germline, CDR1 is LNHNV and CDR2 YYDKDF (reference sequence). This CDR3 has 14 residues. For the CDR3, the DNA is TGTGCCACCAGCAGAAACCGGGGGGGCACTGAAGCTTTCTTT. Protein sequence: CATSRNRGGTEAFF.

This clonotype has just a few counts. The junction departs from germline at one end; a sequencing error may be responsible. This chain joins TRBV18 and TRBJ2-7; 10 bases align to TRBD1. The CDR3 has 14 residues. In germline, CDR1 is KGHSH, CDR2 LQKENI. The CDR3 DNA sequence: TGTGCCAGCTCACTAAGACAGGGGGCTGGCCTCGGGCCCTTC. Residues: CASSLRQGAGLGPF.

The rearrangement uses TRBV29-1 and TRBJ1-2, with TRBD1 matching 9 bases. Germline lookup yields CDR1 SQVTM and CDR2 ANQGSEA. Trimming at V came to 5 bases and at J to 4 bases, leaving 8 bases not matched to a gene. The CDR3 is made up of 14 amino acids. The CDR3 is CSVSPTGGGYGYTF. DNA for the CDR3: TGCAGCGTTTCCCCAACAGGGGGCGGCTATGGCTACACCTTC. Using reference TRBV29-1 and TRBJ1-2 for the parts outside the CDR3, the full variable domain is SAVISQKPSRDICQRGTSLTIQCQVDSQVTMMFWYRQQPGQSLTLIATANQGSEATYESGFVIDKFPISRPNLTFSTLTVSNMSPEDSSIYLCSVSPTGGGYGYTFGSGTRLTVV.

This rearrangement joins TRBV11-3 to TRBJ1-3; TRBD1 matches 9 bases. The CDR3 length is 14 residues. J lost 5 bases, V lost 5 bases, and 4 bases had no gene match. CDR1 and CDR2 from the germline V gene are SGHNT and YENEEA. CDR3 protein: CASSRGQGRNTIYF. The CDR3 coding sequence is TGTGCCAGCAGCCGCGGACAGGGGAGAAACACCATATATTTT.

At least ten counts were recorded for this clonotype. CDR3: CASSLAGQGQADTQYF. The CDR3 coding sequence is TGCGCCAGCAGCTTGGCCGGACAGGGTCAGGCAGATACGCAGTATTTT. J is TRBJ2-3 and V is TRBV5-1, with 8 positions matching TRBD1. Germline assignment: CDR1 SGHRS and CDR2 YFSETQ. V dropped 0 bases and J dropped 4; count of bases not matched to a gene: 7. The CDR3 extends over 16 amino acids. The whole variable domain, filled in from reference TRBV5-1 and TRBJ2-3, reads KAGVTQTPRYLIKTRGQQVTLSCSPISGHRSVSWYQQTPGQGLQFLFEYFSETQRNKGNFPGRFSGRQFSNSRSEMNVSTLELGDSALYLCASSLAGQGQADTQYFGPGTRLTVL.

The chain couples TRBV19 to TRBJ2-3; D is unresolved. The germline V gene has CDR1 LNHDA and CDR2 SQIVND (reference sequence). The CDR3 is 12 amino acids. V was clipped by 3 bases and J by 5 bases, with 6 bases between them. CDR3: CASSMTVDTQYF. CDR3 DNA: TGTGCCAGTAGTATGACGGTAGATACGCAGTATTTT.

This clonotype was seen more than once but under ten times. The chain carries TRBV4-3 and TRBJ2-2, with 7 nucleotides matching TRBD1. The length of the CDR3 is 17 residues. Per germline, CDR1 LGHNA and CDR2 YSLEER. V shed 4 bases, J shed 3 bases, and the junction held 11 bases outside the gene matches. CDR3 residues: CASSPFSGTEDTGELFF. The CDR3 nucleotides read TGCGCCAGCAGCCCCTTCTCCGGGACAGAAGACACCGGGGAGCTGTTTTTT.

The chain joins TRBV15 to TRBJ2-3; a possible D gene is TRBD2 (6 bases). The CDR3 extends over 14 amino acids. V lost 0 bases and J lost 4, with 8 bases in between. Per germline, CDR1 LNHNV and CDR2 YYDKDF (reference sequence). The CDR3 DNA sequence: TGTGCCACCAGCAGAGATCGGGGGTCAGATACGCAGTATTTT. Translated, it gives CATSRDRGSDTQYF.

The rearrangement uses TRBV10-3 and TRBJ1-1; D not resolved. CDR1 ENHRY and CDR2 SYGVKD come from the germline V gene. The CDR3 consists of 16 residues. V was shortened by 0 bases and J by 4 bases, with 15 bases between the two germline ends. Here the CDR3 DNA reads TGTGCCATCAGTGAGTCGCGGCCGGGTTTAGGCACTGAAGCTTTCTTT. Translated: CAISESRPGLGTEAFF.

This clonotype has a count of ten or more. The CDR3 loop reads CASSEYVGNEQYF. CDR3 DNA sequence: TGTGCCAGCAGTGAATATGTGGGGAACGAGCAGTACTTC. The gene calls are TRBV25-1 and TRBJ2-7; no definite D call. CDR1 MGHDK and CDR2 SYGVNS come from the germline V gene. The CDR3 sequence is 13 residues long. Trimming cost V 0 bases and J 5 bases, with 8 bases left between them.

This clonotype was recorded a few times. The V call is TRBV6-1, the J call TRBJ2-6, with no clear D. Germline CDR1 is MNHNS and CDR2 is SASEGT. The V end was cut by 9 bases, the J end by 0 bases, with 6 bases between. The CDR3 length is 13 residues. The CDR3 sequence: CASCTSGANVLTF. The CDR3 DNA is TGTGCCAGTTGTACCTCTGGGGCCAACGTCCTGACTTTC.

Relative to its sample, this clonotype is medium-sized. The chain links TRBV4-2 to TRBJ2-2, with 7 bases matching TRBD1. This CDR3 has 16 amino acids. Looked up from germline, CDR1 is LGHNA and CDR2 is YNFKEQ. J gave up 4 bases and V 3 bases, and 8 bases lay outside the gene matches. The CDR3 loop is CASSQGKGAGTGELFF. The DNA for the CDR3 is TGTGCCAGCAGCCAGGGAAAGGGGGCTGGCACCGGGGAGCTGTTTTTT.

The chain is built from TRBV6-2 or TRBV6-3 and TRBJ2-6; no clear D. This CDR3 comprises 19 residues. CDR1 and CDR2 (germline): MNHEY, SVGEGT. V was trimmed by 3 bases and J by 0 bases, leaving 18 bases between them. The CDR3 DNA sequence: TGTGCCAGCAGTTATAGGCAGTTCCTCTCGAGCTCTGGGGCCAACGTCCTGACTTTC. Its translation is CASSYRQFLSSSGANVLTF.

This clonotype was picked up a small number of times. The chain uses TRBV6-1 and TRBJ1-2, with no clear D. The CDR3 is made up of 15 amino acids. The germline V and J ends were trimmed by 3 bases and 5 bases, with 16 bases remaining between them. Germline-derived CDR1 and CDR2 are MNHNS and SASEGT. DNA for the CDR3: TGTGCCAGCAGTGAGAGAAGGTTGGGATTGTATGGCTACACCTTC. Protein sequence: CASSERRLGLYGYTF.

The V and J genes are TRBV12-3 or TRBV12-4 and TRBJ2-7; weak D call: TRBD1 (5 bases). V was cut by 3 bases and J by 4 bases, with 13 bases left in between. The CDR3 contains 14 residues. The CDR3 region has the DNA TGTGCCAGCAGTTTGCAAGGGGTGAATTACGAGCAGTACTTC. Amino acids: CASSLQGVNYEQYF.

This clonotype was picked up a small number of times. The V call is TRBV12-3 or TRBV12-4, the J call TRBJ1-5; D is ambiguous. There are 13 residues in the CDR3. V was pared by 3 bases and J by 7 bases, with 10 bases between. This CDR3 reads CASSFKSGQPQHF. The CDR3 coding sequence is TGTGCCAGCAGTTTTAAGAGTGGCCAGCCCCAGCATTTT.

The rearrangement uses TRBV6-5 and TRBJ1-1; 7 nucleotides align to TRBD1. Germline loops: CDR1 MNHEY, CDR2 SVGAGI. J was trimmed by 5 bases and V by 0 bases; bases with no gene match: 6. This CDR3 is 15 amino acids long. Written as DNA, the CDR3 is TGTGCCAGCAGTTACTCGAACAGGGGAGGGACTGAAGCTTTCTTT. It translates to CASSYSNRGGTEAFF.

The table lists this clonotype with a few counts. The chain recombines TRBV20-1 with TRBJ2-5; unclear D gene. The V gene's germline CDR1 is DFQATT and CDR2 SNEGSKA (reference sequence). The CDR3 has 15 residues. V lost 4 bases to trimming and J lost 3 bases, with 18 bases between them. CDR3 nucleotide sequence: TGCAGTGCTACCCTTCAGACTGACCCGAAAGAGACCCAGTACTTC. Translating it yields CSATLQTDPKETQYF.

The DNA of the CDR3 is TGTGCCAGCAGCCGGGGACTAGCGGGAGTCGCCGAGCAGTACTTC. It encodes CASSRGLAGVAEQYF. V usage is TRBV3-1 and J usage is TRBJ2-7; 14 bases agree with TRBD2. The J segment lost 6 bases and the V segment lost 4 bases, leaving 5 bases of the junction unmatched. The CDR3 loop spans 15 amino acids. Germline loops: CDR1 LGHDT, CDR2 YNNKEL (reference sequence).

The chain uses TRBV6-1 and TRBJ1-5; no reliable D call. This CDR3 contains 13 residues. The V gene's germline CDR1 is MNHNS and CDR2 SASEGT. V lost 8 bases, J lost 2 bases, and 10 bases lay in between. CDR3 protein: CASEGPRNQPQHF. The CDR3 bases are TGTGCCAGCGAAGGGCCACGCAATCAGCCCCAGCATTTT.

There are a few counts of this clonotype. The chain has TRBV25-1 and TRBJ1-5; D remains unclear. CDR1 is MGHDK, CDR2 SYGVNS, per germline. Trimming stripped 3 bases from V and 2 bases from J, with 29 bases between. The CDR3 is 21 residues long. The CDR3 reads CASSDRGRFGITSKRNQPQHF. CDR3 sequence (DNA): TGTGCCAGCAGTGATCGAGGGAGATTTGGGATCACCTCGAAACGCAATCAGCCCCAGCATTTT.